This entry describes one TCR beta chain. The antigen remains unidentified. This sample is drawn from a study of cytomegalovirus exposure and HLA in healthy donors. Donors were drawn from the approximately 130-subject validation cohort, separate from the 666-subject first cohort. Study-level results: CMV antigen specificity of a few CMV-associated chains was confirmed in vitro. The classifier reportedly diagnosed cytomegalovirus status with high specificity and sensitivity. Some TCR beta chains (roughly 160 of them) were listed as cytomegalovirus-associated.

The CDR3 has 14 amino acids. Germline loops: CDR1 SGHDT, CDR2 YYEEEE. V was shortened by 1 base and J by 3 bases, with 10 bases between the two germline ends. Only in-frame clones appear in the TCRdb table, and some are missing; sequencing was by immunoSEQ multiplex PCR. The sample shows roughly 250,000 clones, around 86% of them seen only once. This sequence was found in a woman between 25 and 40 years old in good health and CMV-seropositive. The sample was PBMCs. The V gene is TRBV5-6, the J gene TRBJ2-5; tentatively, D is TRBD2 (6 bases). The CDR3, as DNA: TGTGCCAGCAGCTTGTTCGGGAGAGAAGAGACCCAGTACTTC. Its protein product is CASSLFGREETQYF.